The clone carrying this T cell receptor beta chain was seen just once. The data were obtained in a study of blood T cell repertoires in COVID-19. The overall study: Donors in the United States, Italy and Spain gave samples during acute or convalescent COVID-19. Nucleic acid was either cDNA or gDNA, and it came from T cells, B-cell-depleted T cells, or PBMCs.

CDR1 is SGHNT and CDR2 is YYREEE in the germline V gene (reference sequence). This CDR3 contains 14 residues. Between the trimmed V and J ends, which lost 3 bases and 2 bases, there was a span of 12 bases. Seattle cases were enrolled at active infection and followed longitudinally. Authors' processing steps: The assay estimated nucleated cells by amplifying reference gene primers. Clones were sequenced by immunoSEQ multiplex PCR, and TCRdb holds only the in-frame ones, with some missing. V, J and clone size are those of that table, while D and trimming were read from the DNA. This sample yields around 200,000 clones, of which around 80% are seen a single time; around 7% belongs to the top ten.

The origin of this receptor is a woman aged 35 to 49 with COVID-19, enrolled during active disease. This sequence joins TRBV5-4 and TRBJ2-7, with D tentatively TRBD1 (5 bases). The sample was peripheral blood. The CDR3 spells CASSSRQKTYEQYF. The CDR3 DNA reads TGTGCCAGCAGCTCTAGACAGAAAACCTACGAGCAGTACTTC.